The 28 T cell receptor beta chains below were found in one sample sequenced in a study of vaccination effects on CD4 cells after COVID-19. The method was immunoSEQ multiplex PCR; TCRdb's version includes in-frame clones alone and lacks a portion of them. The repertoire holds tens of thousands of clones, 73% seen once, with roughly 2.3% in the top ten. No antigens are known for them. At the end of nine to ten days of culture, CD4+ T cells were isolated. Participants each got two BNT162b2 or mRNA-1273 vaccine doses. The starting material was CD4+ T cells from PBMCs cultured without peptide, obtained after COVID-19 vaccination. The receptors originated from a human donor who received a COVID-19 vaccine.

The rearrangement joins TRBV5-5 to TRBJ2-3, with D unresolved. Trimming left V 2 bases short and J 6 bases short, with 16 bases between. This CDR3 has 15 amino acids. CDR1 SGHKS and CDR2 YYEKEE come from the germline V gene (reference sequence). CDR3 nucleotides: TGTGCCAGCAGCTTCTCCGCAGGCGCGGTGGATACGCAGTATTTT. This codes for CASSFSAGAVDTQYF.

This clone appeared a few times. The chain couples TRBV7-2 to TRBJ2-2; 12 bases line up with TRBD2. The CDR3 has 17 residues. After removal of 1 base from V and 3 bases from J, the junction contained 3 bases not matched to a gene. Germline V gene data show CDR1 as SGHTA and CDR2 as FQGNSA. The CDR3 nucleotides read TGTGCCAGCAGCTTAGACCTAGCGGGGGGGTACACCGGGGAGCTGTTTTTT. The encoded protein is CASSLDLAGGYTGELFF.

The V call is TRBV7-2, the J call TRBJ1-3, with D perhaps matching TRBD1 (5 bases). The length of the CDR3 is 15 residues. The ends were cut back, 5 bases at V and 0 bases at J, with 11 bases in the middle. Germline values: CDR1 SGHTA, CDR2 FQGNSA. CDR3 residues: CASSPETVSGNTIYF. CDR3 DNA sequence: TGTGCCAGCAGCCCCGAGACAGTCTCTGGAAACACCATATATTTT.

The rearrangement uses TRBV7-6 and TRBJ1-6, with D uncertain. Trimming shortened V by 3 bases and J by 4 bases, and 13 bases separated the two germline ends. The V gene's germline CDR1 is SGHVS and CDR2 FNYEAQ. The CDR3 spans 16 residues. CDR3 DNA sequence: TGTGCCAGCAGCTTCTTACGGGGAACGTATAATTCACCCCTCCACTTT. It is translated as CASSFLRGTYNSPLHF.

The chain uses TRBV9 and TRBJ1-6, with D possibly TRBD1 on 6 matching bases. This CDR3 is 15 amino acids long. The V gene's germline CDR1 is SGDLS and CDR2 YYNGEE. Deletions cut 3 bases from V and 8 bases from J, with 15 bases between. This CDR3 reads CASSAWGAEDSPLHF. DNA of the CDR3: TGTGCCAGCAGCGCGTGGGGGGCCGAGGATTCACCCCTCCACTTT.

This clone was observed once. The V call is TRBV11-2, the J call TRBJ1-4; D is possibly TRBD1 (5 bases). V was shortened by 1 base and J by 3 bases, with 12 bases between the two germline ends. The CDR3 length is 16 residues. CDR1 and CDR2 from the germline V gene are SGHAT and FQNNGV. In nucleotides, the CDR3 is TGTGCCAGCAGCTTAGGCCTATCGGGGGCTAATGAAAAACTGTTTTTT. This translates into CASSLGLSGANEKLFF.

This clone showed up just a few times. V usage is TRBV19 and J usage is TRBJ1-6, with D unclear. Germline assignment: CDR1 LNHDA and CDR2 SQIVND (reference sequence). The CDR3 sequence is 13 residues long. V was pared by 5 bases and J by 7 bases, with 9 bases between. The CDR3 DNA reads as TGTGCCAGTAGTTTTAGACCGAATTCACCCCTCCACTTT. The encoded protein is CASSFRPNSPLHF. The full variable domain, in which reference TRBV19 and TRBJ1-6 provide the parts outside the CDR3, is DGGITQSPKYLFRKEGQNVTLSCEQNLNHDAMYWYRQDPGQGLRLIYYSQIVNDFQKGDIAEGYSVSREKKESFPLTVTSAQKNPTAFYLCASSFRPNSPLHFGNGTRLTVT.

The J gene is TRBJ2-1, the V gene TRBV7-2; 9 nucleotides line up with TRBD2. CDR1 is SGHTA and CDR2 is FQGNSA in the germline V gene. After removal of 2 bases from V and 0 bases from J, the junction contained 5 bases not matched to a gene. There are 17 residues in the CDR3. The CDR3 here is CASSLRSGGSSYNEQFF. DNA of the CDR3: TGTGCCAGCAGCTTACGGAGCGGGGGGAGCTCCTACAATGAGCAGTTCTTC.

In its sample, this clone was seen once. This chain's CDR3 is CASRDRSSGNTIYF. As DNA, the CDR3 is TGTGCCAGCAGAGACAGAAGCTCTGGAAACACCATATATTTT. V and J are TRBV5-8 and TRBJ1-3, with D perhaps matching TRBD1 (5 bases). V lost 5 bases and J lost 0, with 9 bases in between. Per the germline V gene, CDR1 is SGHTS and CDR2 is YDEGEE. The CDR3 contains 14 residues.

In its sample, this clone ranks as medium-sized. For the CDR3, the DNA is TGCGCCAGCAGCCCACGGACAGGGGGATCGGCTGTAGGAGGGGAGCTGTTTTTT. It yields the protein CASSPRTGGSAVGGELFF. This rearrangement joins TRBV5-1 to TRBJ2-2; 10 nucleotides line up with TRBD1. The germline CDR1 and CDR2 sequences are SGHRS and YFSETQ. CDR3 size: 18 residues. Germline trimming cut 4 bases from V and 8 bases from J; bases unmatched to any gene: 17.

The J gene is TRBJ2-2, the V gene TRBV2, with D uncertain. CDR1 is SNHLY and CDR2 is FYNNEI in the germline V gene. The CDR3 spans 16 residues. Trimming stripped 2 bases from V and 2 bases from J, with 12 bases between. The CDR3 region has the DNA TGTGCCAGCAGTGAACGTCAGGCGGTAAACACCGGGGAGCTGTTTTTT. The encoded protein is CASSERQAVNTGELFF.

The chain carries TRBV5-1 and TRBJ2-3; perhaps TRBD2 as D (6 bases). From germline, CDR1 is SGHRS and CDR2 YFSETQ. The CDR3 consists of 14 residues. Trimming removed 4 bases at V and 6 bases at J, with 15 bases between. Written as DNA, the CDR3 is TGCGCCAGCAGCCGGAGGGACTCCGAGGATACGCAGTATTTT. As protein: CASSRRDSEDTQYF.

This chain uses TRBV7-9 with TRBJ2-5; TRBD2 agrees at 9 bases. V was pared by 4 bases and J by 4 bases, with 10 bases of the junction left unmatched. This CDR3 has 16 amino acids. Germline CDR1 SEHNR, CDR2 FQNEAQ (reference sequence). This CDR3 reads CASSYGSGGPSETQYF. The DNA for the CDR3 is TGTGCCAGCAGCTATGGTAGCGGGGGCCCCTCAGAGACCCAGTACTTC.

The chain couples TRBV14 to TRBJ2-5; TRBD1 agrees at 7 bases. CDR3 size: 15 residues. Germline V gives CDR1 SGHDN, CDR2 FVKESK. V trimming: 7 bases; J trimming: 0 bases; junction bases outside the gene matches: 8. The CDR3 DNA reads TGTGCCAGCACACCGGGACAGCCTCACCAAGAGACCCAGTACTTC. Its protein is CASTPGQPHQETQYF.

This clone was detected a few times. This chain joins TRBV5-1 and TRBJ1-1; D is unresolved. Germline CDR1 is SGHRS and CDR2 is YFSETQ. V lost 0 bases, J lost 4 bases, and 10 bases lay in between. This CDR3 region has 14 residues. CDR3 sequence: CASSLGVLFTEAFF. The CDR3 nucleotides are TGCGCCAGCAGCTTGGGAGTCCTTTTCACTGAAGCTTTCTTT.

The rearrangement uses TRBV27 and TRBJ2-2, with 9 nucleotides matching TRBD2. Germline values: CDR1 MNHEY, CDR2 SMNVEV (reference sequence). Germline trimming cut 4 bases from V and 0 bases from J; bases unmatched to any gene: 9. The CDR3 length is 18 residues. CDR3: CASSSPAGGQTNTGELFF. The DNA of the CDR3 is TGTGCCAGCAGTTCTCCAGCGGGGGGACAGACGAACACCGGGGAGCTGTTTTTT.

The CDR3 DNA is TGTGCCTGGAGTGGCGGGTCTAATGAAAAACTGTTTTTT. This translates into CAWSGGSNEKLFF. V gene TRBV30 combines with J gene TRBJ1-4; D call uncertain. CDR1 is GTSNPN, CDR2 SVGIG, per germline (reference sequence). The V end was cut by 1 base, the J end by 3 bases, with 6 bases between. The CDR3 is 13 amino acids.

The chain is built from TRBV2 and TRBJ1-2; 11 bases fit TRBD1. Germline lookup yields CDR1 SNHLY and CDR2 FYNNEI. The CDR3 spans 17 residues. After removal of 6 bases from V and 5 bases from J, the junction contained 14 bases not matched to a gene. The CDR3 sequence is CASRRGTDRGLRYGYTF. The CDR3 nucleotides are TGTGCCAGCAGGCGCGGAACGGACAGGGGGCTTAGGTATGGCTACACCTTC.

Only one count was recorded for this clone. V usage is TRBV3-1 (or the pseudogene TRBV3-2) and J usage is TRBJ1-4, with 7 bases matching TRBD1. CDR3 length equals 14 residues. V lost 4 bases and J lost 8; bases outside the gene matches: 7. Germline lookup yields CDR1 LGHDT and CDR2 YNNKEL (reference sequence). CDR3: CASSRGGGGEKLFF. CDR3 coding DNA: TGTGCCAGCAGCCGAGGGGGCGGTGGAGAAAAACTGTTTTTT.

This clone was found once. This chain links TRBV15 with TRBJ2-5; weak D call: TRBD1 (6 bases). CDR1 LNHNV and CDR2 YYDKDF come from the germline V gene (reference sequence). The ends were cut back, 0 bases at V and 6 bases at J, with 11 bases in the middle. This CDR3 is built from 14 residues. In nucleotides, the CDR3 is TGTGCCACCAGCAGAGATAGTACAGGGCAGACCCAGTACTTC. Translating it yields CATSRDSTGQTQYF. The full variable domain, rest sourced from reference TRBV15 and TRBJ2-5, is DAMVIQNPRYQVTQFGKPVTLSCSQTLNHNVMYWYQQKSSQAPKLLFHYYDKDFNNEADTPDNFQSRRPNTSFCFLDIRSPGLGDTAMYLCATSRDSTGQTQYFGPGTRLLVL.

The gene calls are TRBV20-1 and TRBJ1-1; possible D gene TRBD1, 5 bases. Per germline, CDR1 DFQATT and CDR2 SNEGSKA (reference sequence). The CDR3 length is 11 residues. The CDR3 region is CRGARGGEAFF. The CDR3 DNA is TGCAGGGGAGCCCGTGGGGGTGAAGCTTTCTTT.

This chain uses TRBV2 with TRBJ1-6; 8 nucleotides agree with TRBD1. This CDR3 is 14 amino acids long. Germline V gives CDR1 SNHLY, CDR2 FYNNEI. V was pared by 6 bases and J by 6 bases, with 4 bases of the junction left unmatched. The DNA of the CDR3 is TGTGCCAGCAGAACAGGGGGTGGTAATTCACCCCTCCACTTT. This gives the protein CASRTGGGNSPLHF. Full variable domain (rest looked up from reference TRBV2 and TRBJ1-6): EPEVTQTPSHQVTQMGQEVILRCVPISNHLYFYWYRQILGQKVEFLVSFYNNEISEKSEIFDDQFSVERPDGSNFTLKIRSTKLEDSAMYFCASRTGGGNSPLHFGNGTRLTVT.

This clone has only a few counts. The V call is TRBV28, the J call TRBJ1-6; D not resolved. CDR1 is MDHEN, CDR2 SYDVKM, per germline. This CDR3 is 12 amino acids long. Between the trimmed V and J ends, which lost 5 bases and 5 bases, there was a span of 4 bases. The CDR3 protein is CASSENNSPLHF. The CDR3, as DNA: TGTGCCAGCAGTGAGAATAATTCACCCCTCCACTTT.

The rearrangement joins TRBV30 to TRBJ2-5; D unresolved. The germline V gene encodes CDR1 GTSNPN and CDR2 SVGIG (reference sequence). This CDR3 region has 13 residues. Trimming took 2 bases from V and 0 from J, leaving 7 bases between them. CDR3 DNA: TGTGCCTGGAGTACCACAAACCAAGAGACCCAGTACTTC. Protein sequence: CAWSTTNQETQYF.

The chain is built from TRBV9 and TRBJ2-5, with D maybe TRBD1 (5 bases). Germline CDR1 and CDR2: SGDLS and YYNGEE. V shed 1 base and J shed 2 bases, with 12 bases lying between them. The CDR3 runs 15 residues. The CDR3 reads CASSVITGLQETQYF. The CDR3 region has the DNA TGTGCCAGCAGCGTAATAACAGGCCTACAAGAGACCCAGTACTTC.

This clone was recorded once. This chain joins TRBV5-1 and TRBJ1-2; D gene uncertain. Trimming took 5 bases from V and 8 from J, leaving 13 bases between them. The CDR3 is 12 residues long. Germline V gene lookup returns CDR1 SGHRS and CDR2 YFSETQ. The CDR3 DNA follows: TGCGCCAGCAGGCTGCTTGGGGAGGGCTACACCTTC. Translation gives CASRLLGEGYTF. Full variable domain (rest looked up from reference TRBV5-1 and TRBJ1-2): KAGVTQTPRYLIKTRGQQVTLSCSPISGHRSVSWYQQTPGQGLQFLFEYFSETQRNKGNFPGRFSGRQFSNSRSEMNVSTLELGDSALYLCASRLLGEGYTFGSGTRLTVV.

This chain links TRBV6-5 with TRBJ2-7, with D possibly matching TRBD1 (5 bases). Germline-derived CDR1 and CDR2 are MNHEY and SVGAGI. Deletions cut 6 bases from V and 2 bases from J, with 8 bases between. The CDR3 totals 12 residues. CDR3 bases: TGTGCCAGCAGGGAGACAGCCTACGAGCAGTACGTC. Amino acid sequence: CASRETAYEQYV.

The V call is TRBV19, the J call TRBJ2-3; 8 nucleotides agree with TRBD1. Germline V gene data show CDR1 as LNHDA and CDR2 as SQIVND (reference sequence). V gave up 1 base and J gave up 0 bases; unmatched junction bases: 21. The CDR3 is made up of 22 amino acids. The CDR3 region is CASSIGDRSRTSTLYSTDTQYF. The DNA for the CDR3 is TGTGCCAGTAGTATAGGGGACAGGTCAAGAACAAGTACTTTATATAGCACAGATACGCAGTATTTT.